What follows describes a single TCR beta chain. This CDR3 comprises 15 residues. Germline values: CDR1 SGHAT, CDR2 FQNNGV. The germline V and J ends were trimmed by 3 bases and 0 bases, with 12 bases remaining between them. The data were taken from a study of blood T cell repertoires in COVID-19. Profiling relied on immunoSEQ multiplex PCR, and the TCRdb table lists in-frame clones only, not all of them. Of around 300,000 clones in the sample, roughly 86% were seen once. The chain has TRBV11-2 and TRBJ2-7; no firm D call. The sample consisted of PBMCs or T cells enriched from blood (not recorded which). The source of this sequence is a woman between 18 and 30 years old who had recovered from COVID-19. In DNA form, the CDR3 reads TGTGCCAGCAGCTTTGACGCGGCGAACTCCTACGAGCAGTACTTC. As protein: CASSFDAANSYEQYF.